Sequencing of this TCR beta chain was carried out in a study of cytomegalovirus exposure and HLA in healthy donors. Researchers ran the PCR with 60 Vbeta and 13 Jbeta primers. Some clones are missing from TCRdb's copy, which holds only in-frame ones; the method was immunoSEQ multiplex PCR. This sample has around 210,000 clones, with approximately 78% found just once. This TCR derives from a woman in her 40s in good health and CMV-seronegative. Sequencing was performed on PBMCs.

CDR3 nucleotide sequence: TGTGCCAGCAGTTGGGCTGCTAACTATGGCTACACCTTC. It codes for CASSWAANYGYTF. This rearrangement joins TRBV28 to TRBJ1-2; unclear D gene. CDR1 MDHEN and CDR2 SYDVKM come from the germline V gene. The ends were cut back, 4 bases at V and 0 bases at J, with 6 bases in the middle. The CDR3 is made up of 13 amino acids.